The clone carrying this T cell receptor beta chain was detected many times. Its antigen remains unknown. The investigators amplified TCR beta CDR3 regions from RNA transcripts. The HTBI set primed first-round TCR CDR3 RT-PCR. TCRdb called the multiplex PCR reads again in MiXCR, with one record for every CDR3 protein. The sample shows more than 300,000 distinct CDR3 sequences, less than 20% of them seen only once. It was uncontrolled infection, other autoimmune disease, pregnancy or lactation that excluded patients. The CDR3 runs to 14 residues. Germline V lookup: CDR1 KGHSH, CDR2 LQKENI. V dropped 1 base and J dropped 8 bases, with 14 bases sitting between them. The source of the sample is a study of T cells in Graves' hyperthyroidism and ophthalmopathy. Study-wide points: Ophthalmopathy was distinguished from stable hyperthyroidism by 13 V-J signatures. With a median lead of about 6.9 months before onset, the model predicted ophthalmopathy.

The genes are TRBV18 and TRBJ1-1, with D hard to call. The sequence derives from a man between 18 and 35 years old with Graves' ophthalmopathy. The sequenced material came from blood. Written as DNA, the CDR3 is TGTGCCAGCTCACCACACGGTGGGTACTGGGAAGCTTTCTTT. Protein product: CASSPHGGYWEAFF.